This passage covers 27 T cell receptor beta chains from one sample sequenced in a study of T cells after yellow fever vaccination. TCRdb recomputed calls from the 5' RACE reads with MiXCR, one row per CDR3 protein. The sample includes a few hundred thousand distinct CDR3 sequences, approximately 9% of them seen just once. Specimen: PBMCs, collected on the day of the first yellow fever vaccination. These receptors were taken from a man between 18 and 29 years old who received the YFV17D yellow fever vaccine.

This clonotype was seen a few times. The J gene is TRBJ2-3, the V gene TRBV5-1; D might be TRBD1 or TRBD2, each matching 5 bases. Per the germline V gene, CDR1 is SGHRS and CDR2 is YFSETQ. V dropped 0 bases and J dropped 5 bases, with 22 bases sitting between them. This CDR3 is 18 amino acids long. CDR3 nucleotides: TGCGCCAGCAGCTTGGAAGAGGGACGCCAGTTACTTATAGATACGCAGTATTTT. Amino acids: CASSLEEGRQLLIDTQYF.

The CDR3 DNA sequence: TGTGCCAGCAGAGCGATCGGGACACGGTCCAATGAGCAGTTCTTC. It codes for CASRAIGTRSNEQFF. The rearrangement joins TRBV5-8 to TRBJ2-1; D perhaps matches TRBD1 (6 bases). CDR1 is SGHTS, CDR2 YDEGEE, per germline. The ends were cut back, 5 bases at V and 6 bases at J, with 18 bases in the middle. CDR3 length: 15 amino acids.

This chain joins TRBV4-1 and TRBJ2-7; no reliable D call. Germline lookup yields CDR1 MGHRA and CDR2 YSYEKL. This CDR3 region has 14 residues. Trimming took off 1 base at V and 2 bases at J, with 9 bases between the two ends. In DNA, the CDR3 is TGCGCCAGCAGCCAAGTACCACCCACCTACGAGCAGTACTTC. It specifies CASSQVPPTYEQYF.

The V call is TRBV7-9, the J call TRBJ2-5, with D possibly being TRBD2 (6 bases). V was clipped by 8 bases and J by 5 bases, with 12 bases between them. CDR1 SEHNR and CDR2 FQNEAQ come from the germline V gene (reference sequence). The CDR3 is 12 amino acids. The CDR3 region has the DNA TGTGCCAGCGGGATCAGCGGGGAGACCCAGTACTTC. As protein: CASGISGETQYF.

The table lists this clonotype with many counts. The chain is built from TRBV27 and TRBJ2-3; either TRBD1 or TRBD2 may fit D (7 bases each). CDR1 and CDR2 (germline): MNHEY, SMNVEV (reference sequence). This CDR3 spans 16 amino acids. V lost 2 bases, J lost 6 bases, and 18 bases lay in between. The CDR3 region is CASSLIGQGGWDTQYF. The CDR3 bases are TGTGCCAGCAGTTTAATAGGTCAGGGGGGGTGGGATACGCAGTATTTT.

The gene calls are TRBV4-1 and TRBJ2-1; 11 bases match TRBD2. The CDR3 runs to 15 residues. Germline V lookup: CDR1 MGHRA, CDR2 YSYEKL. The ends lost 4 bases at V and 7 bases at J; junction bases unmatched: 6. CDR3 loop: CASSLSGGASNEQFF. CDR3 nucleotide sequence: TGCGCCAGCAGCCTTAGCGGGGGGGCGAGTAATGAGCAGTTCTTC.

The rearrangement links TRBV19 to TRBJ2-3, with D possibly being TRBD2 (6 bases). The CDR3 has 13 residues. Germline V gives CDR1 LNHDA, CDR2 SQIVND (reference sequence). V was clipped by 5 bases and J by 5 bases, with 11 bases between them. CDR3 nucleotide sequence: TGTGCCAGTAGTGGGGAGGCAATAGATACGCAGTATTTT. Translation: CASSGEAIDTQYF.

V usage is TRBV29-1 and J usage is TRBJ2-3; the match to TRBD1 covers 7 bases. CDR1 SQVTM and CDR2 ANQGSEA come from the germline V gene. CDR3 length: 13 amino acids. The V segment lost 3 bases and the J segment 3 bases; nucleotides outside the gene matches: 3. For the CDR3, the DNA is TGCAGCGTTGACCAGGGGGAGACAGATACGCAGTATTTT. It is translated as CSVDQGETDTQYF.

This clonotype was counted at least ten times. The chain has TRBV6-5 and TRBJ1-6; D unclear. Trimming took 6 bases from V and 9 from J, leaving 9 bases between them. CDR1 is MNHEY, CDR2 SVGAGI, per germline. CDR3 length: 12 amino acids. CDR3 nucleotide sequence: TGTGCCAGCAGCCCCGACGGTTCACCCCTCCACTTT. This codes for CASSPDGSPLHF.

This clonotype showed up just a few times. V usage is TRBV20-1 and J usage is TRBJ1-2; no clear D. With 3 bases removed from V and 8 bases from J, the gap between germline ends came to 16 bases. This CDR3 comprises 13 residues. The germline CDR1 and CDR2 sequences are DFQATT and SNEGSKA (reference sequence). CDR3 sequence (DNA): TGCAGTGCTAGTCCCGGAAATGGGGAAGGCTACACCTTC. Protein sequence: CSASPGNGEGYTF.

The gene calls are TRBV7-2 and TRBJ2-1; the D gene is possibly TRBD2 (5 bases). The CDR3 covers 15 residues. Germline values: CDR1 SGHTA, CDR2 FQGNSA. The ends were cut back, 3 bases at V and 4 bases at J, with 13 bases in the middle. CDR3 nucleotides: TGTGCCAGCAGCTTGGACTCGACATCTTACAATGAGCAGTTCTTC. Translating it yields CASSLDSTSYNEQFF.

This clonotype was counted at least ten times. This rearrangement joins TRBV7-9 to TRBJ2-7, with TRBD2 matching 8 bases. Germline CDR1 is SEHNR and CDR2 is FQNEAQ (reference sequence). The junction had 9 bases not matched to a gene; V was cut back by 6 bases and J by 5 bases. This CDR3 region has 14 residues. The CDR3 DNA reads TGTGCCAGCAGTCAAGACGGGCGGGGGGACGAGCAGTACTTC. The encoded protein is CASSQDGRGDEQYF.

This sequence joins TRBV7-3 and TRBJ1-5; maybe TRBD1 (6 bases). The germline V gene encodes CDR1 SGHTA and CDR2 FQGTGA. Trimming cost V 4 bases and J 5 bases, with 12 bases left between them. The CDR3 extends over 14 amino acids. As DNA, the CDR3 is TGTGCCAGCAGCTCTCAGGGGCCTTATCAGCCCCAGCATTTT. This codes for CASSSQGPYQPQHF.

At least ten counts were recorded for this clonotype. The chain couples TRBV7-9 to TRBJ2-5; TRBD1 matches 8 bases. The CDR3 totals 17 residues. The ends lost 1 base at V and 5 bases at J; junction bases unmatched: 12. Germline CDR1 SEHNR, CDR2 FQNEAQ (reference sequence). CDR3: CASSLEAGGVWRETQYF. CDR3 DNA sequence: TGTGCCAGCAGCTTAGAGGCAGGGGGCGTTTGGAGGGAGACCCAGTACTTC.

The rearrangement joins TRBV5-6 to TRBJ1-1; D not certain. The V gene lost 4 bases and the J gene lost 6 bases, with 10 bases spanning the gap. Germline CDR1 is SGHDT and CDR2 is YYEEEE. The length of the CDR3 is 12 residues. The CDR3 sequence: CASSRLGAEAFF. CDR3 DNA sequence: TGTGCCAGCAGCCGACTCGGGGCTGAAGCTTTCTTT. Full variable domain (rest looked up from reference TRBV5-6 and TRBJ1-1): DAGVTQSPTHLIKTRGQQVTLRCSPKSGHDTVSWYQQALGQGPQFIFQYYEEEERQRGNFPDRFSGHQFPNYSSELNVNALLLGDSALYLCASSRLGAEAFFGQGTRLTVV.

Ten or more counts support this clonotype. Given the absence of the conserved phenylalanine or tryptophan at the CDR3 end, a read error is likely. Because the CDR3's place on the DNA is in doubt, the DNA is left out and the CDR3 is given as listed by TCRdb. This chain links TRBV12-3 or TRBV12-4 with TRBJ2-3; the table names TRBD2, a call not compared with the DNA. The length of the CDR3 is 15 amino acids, counting both ends. CDR3 protein: CASSFSSALASGGLI.

J is TRBJ2-5 and V is TRBV5-4; a possible D gene is TRBD2 (6 bases). Trimming left V 4 bases short and J 3 bases short, with 13 bases between. Per germline, CDR1 SGHNT and CDR2 YYREEE (reference sequence). The CDR3 length is 14 residues. CDR3 bases: TGTGCCAGCAGCCTAAAACGCGGGGAAGAGACCCAGTACTTC. Translated, it gives CASSLKRGEETQYF.

The gene calls are TRBV20-1 and TRBJ2-5; 10 positions match TRBD1. With V trimmed by 0 bases and J by 4 bases, 11 bases remained unmatched. Germline V lookup: CDR1 DFQATT, CDR2 SNEGSKA (reference sequence). The CDR3 length is 17 residues. This CDR3 is CSARDRAGTGVGETQYF. CDR3 coding DNA: TGCAGTGCTAGAGATCGCGCCGGGACAGGGGTAGGAGAGACCCAGTACTTC.

The rearrangement links TRBV11-2 to TRBJ2-5; 14 nucleotides match TRBD2. The junction had 4 bases not matched to a gene; V was cut back by 5 bases and J by 5 bases. This CDR3 spans 15 amino acids. Germline assignment: CDR1 SGHAT and CDR2 FQNNGV. CDR3 residues: CASSGTSGGGETQYF. Here the CDR3 DNA reads TGTGCCAGCAGCGGGACTAGCGGGGGTGGTGAGACCCAGTACTTC.

The chain joins TRBV7-9 to TRBJ2-2; possibly TRBD2 for D (6 bases). The CDR3 length is 16 residues. CDR1 is SEHNR and CDR2 is FQNEAQ in the germline V gene (reference sequence). V was shortened by 0 bases and J by 6 bases, with 14 bases between the two germline ends. This CDR3 reads CASSLASGESAGELFF. CDR3 in DNA: TGTGCCAGCAGCTTAGCGTCGGGGGAGAGCGCCGGGGAGCTGTTTTTT.

The V call is TRBV5-4, the J call TRBJ2-3; no firm D call. Germline-derived CDR1 and CDR2 are SGHNT and YYREEE (reference sequence). The length of the CDR3 is 13 residues. The V gene lost 0 bases and the J gene lost 4 bases, with 6 bases spanning the gap. In DNA form, the CDR3 reads TGTGCCAGCAGCTTGGTTTGGGCAGATACGCAGTATTTT. It codes for CASSLVWADTQYF.

The J gene is TRBJ1-6, the V gene TRBV20-1; D is perhaps TRBD1 (5 bases). The V and J ends lost 1 base and 6 bases respectively, with 16 bases between them. The length of the CDR3 is 16 residues. Germline V lookup: CDR1 DFQATT, CDR2 SNEGSKA (reference sequence). The CDR3 protein is CSARAGQAESNSPLHF. DNA of the CDR3: TGCAGTGCTAGAGCAGGACAAGCGGAATCTAATTCACCCCTCCACTTT.

This clonotype was seen a handful of times. The chain uses TRBV4-1 and TRBJ1-4; 8 bases are shared with TRBD1. Germline V lookup: CDR1 MGHRA, CDR2 YSYEKL. The junction had 11 bases not matched to a gene; V was cut back by 5 bases and J by 6 bases. This CDR3 comprises 16 residues. The CDR3 spells CASSRSLRGQYEKLFF. The CDR3 DNA reads as TGCGCCAGCAGCAGAAGCCTCAGGGGGCAATATGAAAAACTGTTTTTT.

This clonotype appeared many times. V and J are TRBV28 and TRBJ2-7, with 9 nucleotides matching TRBD1. CDR1 and CDR2 (germline): MDHEN, SYDVKM. The junction had 9 bases not matched to a gene; V was cut back by 6 bases and J by 0 bases. This CDR3 comprises 16 residues. CDR3 DNA sequence: TGTGCCAGCAGGGAAAGACAGGGGGTGGTCTCCTACGAGCAGTACGTC. Translating it yields CASRERQGVVSYEQYV.

This clonotype came up a few times. This rearrangement joins TRBV20-1 to TRBJ1-2; 11 bases are a match to TRBD1. CDR1 and CDR2 from the germline V gene are DFQATT and SNEGSKA (reference sequence). The CDR3 is 12 amino acids. V lost 4 bases and J lost 7; bases outside the gene matches: 2. DNA for the CDR3: TGCAGTGCTATAGGACAGGGGGCTGGCTACACCTTC. This codes for CSAIGQGAGYTF.

The chain combines TRBV9 with TRBJ2-2; no definite D call. There are 13 residues in the CDR3. Germline loops: CDR1 SGDLS, CDR2 YYNGEE. V lost 2 bases and J lost 6, with 8 bases in between. The CDR3 bases are TGTGCCAGCAGCGTTTGGGCGGCCGGGGAGCTGTTTTTT. Its protein is CASSVWAAGELFF.

There are a few counts of this clonotype. The chain couples TRBV23-1 to TRBJ2-1; TRBD1 agrees at 10 bases. TRBV23-1 is placed among ORFs of uncertain function. Trimming cost V 2 bases and J 0 bases; bases outside gene matches: 10. The CDR3 runs 19 residues. This chain's CDR3 is CASSQEDRGPLVSYNEQFF. CDR3 nucleotides: TGCGCCAGCAGTCAAGAAGACAGGGGGCCTCTAGTCTCCTACAATGAGCAGTTCTTC.